A selection of T cell receptor beta chains follows, all from one sample in a study of shared T cell receptors in the human thymus. The protocol was immunoSEQ multiplex PCR, while the TCRdb copy is restricted to in-frame clones and leaves out a portion. The sample shows hundreds of thousands of clones, more than 75% of them seen only once. This same sample was also taken into another study, of human thymus T cells.

The sample comprised thymocytes. Receptor source: a boy under two years old with a congenital heart defect. The CDR3 runs from the conserved cysteine through the conserved F or W. D genes are given only for firm matches. Clone size is not always given. Where it is, it says once, few, many or a class for expanded clones.

>NA|TRBJ2-1|NA|TRBV6-5
CASSLRETLYNEQFF
TGTGCCAGCAGCCTTCGGGAGACGCTTTACAATGAGCAGTTCTTC
>NA|TRBJ2-5|NA|TRBV27
CASSLKGGSGQETQYF
TGTGCCAGCAGTTTAAAGGGGGGGAGCGGCCAAGAGACCCAGTACTTC
>NA|TRBJ1-2|NA|TRBV29-1
CSVEFEGVGKNYGYTF
TGCAGCGTTGAATTTGAGGGGGTGGGGAAAAACTATGGCTACACCTTC
>NA|TRBJ2-2|NA|TRBV9
CASSVGSPRLNTGELFF
TGTGCCAGCAGCGTAGGGTCACCGAGACTCAACACCGGGGAGCTGTTTTTT
>TRBD1|TRBJ2-7|NA|TRBV27
CASSLSSGQGAFHEQYF
TGTGCCAGCAGTTTATCATCCGGACAGGGGGCCTTCCACGAGCAGTACTTC
>TRBD1|TRBJ2-1|NA|TRBV11-2
CASRGQGIYNEQFF
TGTGCCAGCAGGGGACAGGGAATCTACAATGAGCAGTTCTTC
>TRBD2|TRBJ2-5|NA|TRBV7-2
CASSLEWLAGGPCETQYF
TGTGCCAGCAGCTTAGAGTGGCTAGCGGGAGGGCCTTGTGAGACCCAGTACTTC
>NA|TRBJ1-3|NA|TRBV4-2
CASSQDGSGSTGYGNTIYF
TGTGCCAGCAGCCAAGACGGCTCGGGTTCTACGGGATATGGAAACACCATATATTTT
>NA|TRBJ2-7|NA|TRBV27
CASSPPWGLADTYEQYF
TGTGCCAGCAGTCCACCATGGGGGCTAGCGGACACCTACGAGCAGTACTTC
>TRBD1|TRBJ2-1|NA|TRBV11-2
CASSLDRGQGAWNEQFF
TGTGCCAGCAGCTTAGACCGCGGACAGGGGGCATGGAATGAGCAGTTCTTC
>NA|TRBJ2-1|NA|TRBV28
CASKRREWVEQFF
TGTGCCAGCAAGCGGCGGGAATGGGTTGAGCAGTTCTTC
>TRBD1|TRBJ2-3|NA|TRBV2
CASSGDRGRTDTQYF
TGTGCCAGCAGTGGAGACAGGGGGCGCACAGATACGCAGTATTTT
>TRBD2|TRBJ2-5|NA|TRBV4-1
CASSQVIAGEGETQYF
TGCGCCAGCAGCCAAGTTATAGCGGGTGAGGGAGAGACCCAATACTTC
>NA|TRBJ1-4|few|TRBV6-1
CASSEAPRLPNEKLFF
TGTGCCAGCAGTGAAGCGCCCCGGTTACCGAATGAAAAACTGTTTTTT
>NA|TRBJ1-2|NA|TRBV6-5
CASRRRDTLDYGYTF
TGTGCCAGCAGGCGCCGGGACACGCTGGACTATGGCTACACCTTC
>TRBD2|TRBJ2-3|NA|TRBV15
CATSTSGITDTQYF
TGTGCCACCAGCACTAGCGGGATAACAGATACGCAGTATTTT
>NA|TRBJ1-2|NA|TRBV5-1
CASSLAYATVTNYGYTF
TGCGCCAGCAGCTTGGCCTACGCGACAGTAACTAACTATGGCTACACCTTC
>TRBD2|TRBJ2-3|few|TRBV19
CASSNQREGTDTQYF
TGTGCCAGTAGTAATCAGCGGGAGGGGACAGATACGCAGTATTTT
>NA|TRBJ1-1|few|TRBV9
CASSPPDSQNTEAFF
TGTGCCAGCAGCCCCCCGGACAGCCAGAACACTGAAGCTTTCTTT
>TRBD2|TRBJ2-7|few|TRBV15
CATSIPTSGVYEQYF
TGTGCCACCAGCATCCCGACTAGCGGAGTATACGAGCAGTACTTC
>TRBD2|TRBJ2-1|NA|TRBV10-2
CASSLTQPGLAAINEQFF
TGCGCCAGCAGTCTGACGCAGCCGGGACTAGCGGCAATCAATGAGCAGTTCTTC
>TRBD2|TRBJ2-1|NA|TRBV5-8
CASSRSGSSYNEQFF
TGTGCCAGCAGCCGCAGCGGGAGCTCCTACAATGAGCAGTTCTTC
>TRBD2|TRBJ2-1|NA|TRBV5-6
CASSLDSRTSSHNEQFF
TGTGCCAGCAGCTTGGATTCGCGGACTAGTAGCCACAATGAGCAGTTCTTC
>TRBD1|TRBJ2-2|NA|TRBV28
CASRPLRDRRDTGELFF
TGTGCCAGCAGGCCTCTCCGGGACAGGCGGGACACCGGGGAGCTGTTTTTT
>NA|TRBJ2-3|NA|TRBV7-9
CASSFKGSTDTQYF
TGTGCCAGCAGCTTCAAGGGGAGCACAGATACGCAGTATTTT
>TRBD2|TRBJ2-1|NA|TRBV6-5
CASNSGGPINEQFF
TGTGCCAGCAACTCGGGAGGTCCAATCAATGAGCAGTTCTTC
>TRBD2|TRBJ2-7|few|TRBV6-6
CASRPQAGASYEQYF
TGTGCCAGCAGACCCCAAGCGGGGGCCTCCTACGAGCAGTACTTC
>NA|TRBJ1-5|once|TRBV4-3
CASSQEAGVGNQPQHF
TGCGCCAGCAGCCAAGAGGCAGGCGTGGGCAATCAGCCCCAGCATTTT
>NA|TRBJ1-1|NA|TRBV23-1
CASSRVRVGSRENTEAFF
TGCGCCAGCAGTAGGGTTAGGGTCGGGTCCCGGGAGAACACTGAAGCTTTCTTT
>NA|TRBJ1-5|once|TRBV19
CASSIRTDDSNQPQHF
TGTGCCAGTAGTATAAGGACAGACGATAGCAATCAGCCCCAGCATTTT
>TRBD2|TRBJ2-1|NA|TRBV5-6
CASSLLPGLAGGQVFF
TGTGCCAGCAGCTTGCTTCCGGGCCTAGCGGGAGGGCAAGTTTTCTTC
>TRBD2|TRBJ2-3|NA|TRBV5-4
CASSGGLAGGDTQYF
TGTGCCAGCAGCGGGGGACTAGCGGGAGGAGATACGCAGTATTTT
>TRBD1|TRBJ2-3|NA|TRBV25-1
CASSSRDRGMTDTQYF
TGTGCCAGCAGTTCCCGGGACAGGGGAATGACAGATACGCAGTATTTT
>NA|TRBJ2-7|few|TRBV7-9
CASSRGGEQYF
TGTGCCAGCAGCCGAGGAGGCGAGCAGTACTTC
>NA|TRBJ1-2|NA|TRBV20-1
CSAPRGYGYTF
TGCAGTGCGCCACGCGGCTATGGCTACACCTTC
>NA|TRBJ1-1|few|TRBV29-1
CSVAVNTEAFF
TGCAGCGTTGCAGTGAACACTGAAGCTTTCTTT
>TRBD1|TRBJ2-7|NA|TRBV5-8
CASSASDRATYEQYF
TGTGCCAGCAGCGCATCGGACAGGGCTACCTACGAGCAGTACTTC
>NA|TRBJ2-1|NA|TRBV27
CASSFSEGPEQFF
TGTGCCAGCAGTTTTTCGGAGGGGCCTGAGCAGTTCTTC
>TRBD1|TRBJ1-1|NA|TRBV29-1
CSGRQGLNTEAFF
TGCAGCGGGAGACAGGGCCTGAACACTGAAGCTTTCTTT
>TRBD1|TRBJ2-7|NA|TRBV7-2
CASSPAGQGASYEQYF
TGTGCCAGCAGCCCCGCCGGACAGGGGGCCTCCTACGAGCAGTACTTC
>NA|TRBJ2-7|few|TRBV2
CASSVDTHPPYEQYF
TGTGCCAGCAGTGTAGACACACACCCTCCCTACGAGCAGTACTTC
>NA|TRBJ1-4|NA|TRBV6-1
CASSEHRDQRANEKLFF
TGTGCCAGCAGTGAACACAGGGACCAAAGAGCTAATGAAAAACTGTTTTTT